The 14 T cell receptor beta chains reported below all come from one sample, sequenced in a study of blood T cell repertoires in COVID-19. The data were produced by immunoSEQ multiplex PCR, yet TCRdb's version contains in-frame clones alone and is incomplete. The table has 160,000 or so clones, 87% seen once; the top ten hold roughly 1.5%. Source material: peripheral blood. All receptors come from a woman in her fifties or sixties with acute or convalescent COVID-19.

This sequence joins TRBV27 and TRBJ1-2; a weak D match, TRBD1 (6 bases). This CDR3 contains 11 residues. The germline CDR1 and CDR2 sequences are MNHEY and SMNVEV (reference sequence). V was trimmed by 6 bases and J by 7 bases, leaving 9 bases between them. The CDR3, as DNA: TGTGCCAGCAGACAGGGCGGTGGCTACACCTTC. This gives the protein CASRQGGGYTF.

V gene TRBV18 combines with J gene TRBJ2-7; a possible D gene is TRBD1 (5 bases). CDR1 KGHSH and CDR2 LQKENI come from the germline V gene. Trimming cost V 2 bases and J 3 bases, with 8 bases left between them. The CDR3 contains 13 residues. CDR3 sequence: CASSPTGIYEQYF. The DNA of the CDR3 is TGTGCCAGCTCACCAACAGGAATCTACGAGCAGTACTTC. Variable domain in full (rest from reference TRBV18 and TRBJ2-7): NAGVMQNPRHLVRRRGQEARLRCSPMKGHSHVYWYRQLPEEGLKFMVYLQKENIIDESGMPKERFSAEFPKEGPSILRIQQVVRGDSAAYFCASSPTGIYEQYFGPGTRLTVT.

In its sample, this clone was seen once. The J gene is TRBJ2-3, the V gene TRBV11-3; no firm D call. CDR3 length equals 15 residues. The germline V gene has CDR1 SGHNT and CDR2 YENEEA. Trimming stripped 1 base from V and 2 bases from J, with 10 bases between. Written as DNA, the CDR3 is TGTGCCAGCAGCTTAGGCAGGAAGGACACAGATACGCAGTATTTT. Its protein product is CASSLGRKDTDTQYF.

The V gene is TRBV12-5, the J gene TRBJ1-3; D is uncertain. Germline V gene data show CDR1 as LGHNT and CDR2 as FRNRAP. The CDR3 spans 11 residues. With 7 bases removed from V and 4 bases from J, the gap between germline ends came to 5 bases. The CDR3 here is CASALGNTIYF. The CDR3 region has the DNA TGTGCTAGTGCCTTGGGAAACACCATATATTTT.

The chain is built from TRBV11-3 and TRBJ1-1, with D perhaps TRBD1 (5 bases). CDR3 length: 16 residues. Germline CDR1 is SGHNT and CDR2 is YENEEA. V lost 0 bases and J lost 1, with 12 bases in between. The CDR3 DNA reads as TGTGCCAGCAGCTTAGAGCTCCTAAGGGGGAACACTGAAGCTTTCTTT. Its protein product is CASSLELLRGNTEAFF.

The chain uses TRBV11-2 and TRBJ2-6; 7 nucleotides line up with TRBD1. The germline V gene encodes CDR1 SGHAT and CDR2 FQNNGV. CDR3 length: 15 amino acids. The J segment lost 2 bases and the V segment lost 5 bases, leaving 3 bases of the junction unmatched. CDR3 coding DNA: TGTGCCAGCAGCCTCACAGGGGCTGGGGCCAACGTCCTGACTTTC. Translation: CASSLTGAGANVLTF.

This clone came up a few times. The chain couples TRBV11-2 to TRBJ1-4, with D uncertain. Germline V gene sequence: CDR1 SGHAT, CDR2 FQNNGV. Trimming removed 4 bases from V and 1 base from J, with 7 bases in between. The CDR3 is made up of 14 amino acids. CDR3 coding DNA: TGTGCCAGCAGCTCCGCGGGAACTAATGAAAAACTGTTTTTT. Translation: CASSSAGTNEKLFF. Using reference TRBV11-2 and TRBJ1-4 for the parts outside the CDR3, the full variable domain is EAGVAQSPRYKIIEKRQSVAFWCNPISGHATLYWYQQILGQGPKLLIQFQNNGVVDDSQLPKDRFSAERLKGVDSTLKIQPAKLEDSAVYLCASSSAGTNEKLFFGSGTQLSVL.

The J gene is TRBJ1-6, the V gene TRBV5-5; no clear D gene. With 2 bases removed from V and 6 bases from J, the gap between germline ends came to 12 bases. The germline gives CDR1 SGHKS, CDR2 YYEKEE (reference sequence). The CDR3 contains 15 residues. CDR3 coding DNA: TGTGCCAGCAGCTTCCCGGGGTACCTTAATTCACCCCTCCACTTT. This codes for CASSFPGYLNSPLHF.

This clone occurred a few times. This rearrangement joins TRBV2 to TRBJ2-4; possibly TRBD2 for D (7 bases). V lost 6 bases to trimming and J lost 2 bases, with 23 bases between them. Germline V gene sequence: CDR1 SNHLY, CDR2 FYNNEI. The CDR3 covers 18 residues. The CDR3 sequence is CASREGGTGHRPKNIQYF. The CDR3 DNA reads TGTGCCAGCAGAGAGGGGGGGACGGGACACCGTCCCAAAAACATTCAGTACTTC.

V and J are TRBV7-9 and TRBJ1-2, with 12 positions matching TRBD1. The CDR3 is 16 residues long. V shed 5 bases and J 4 bases; nucleotides not matched to a gene: 8. CDR1 is SEHNR and CDR2 is FQNEAQ in the germline V gene (reference sequence). The CDR3 DNA sequence: TGTGCCAGCAGCGAGTGGGACAGGGGGCCCTTCTATGGCTACACCTTC. The encoded protein is CASSEWDRGPFYGYTF.

The CDR3 reads CASRERRTGNHSPLHF. The CDR3 bases are TGTGCCAGTAGAGAGAGGCGAACAGGGAATCATTCACCCCTCCACTTT. The chain uses TRBV19 and TRBJ1-6; D may be TRBD1 (6 bases). CDR3 length: 16 residues. The V gene lost 6 bases and the J gene lost 8 bases, with 20 bases spanning the gap. Germline-derived CDR1 and CDR2 are LNHDA and SQIVND (reference sequence).

V gene TRBV7-9 combines with J gene TRBJ1-4, with 8 bases fitting TRBD1. This CDR3 contains 15 residues. Looked up from germline, CDR1 is SEHNR and CDR2 is FQNEAQ (reference sequence). J lost 10 bases, V lost 5 bases, and 12 bases had no gene match. CDR3 region: CASSPWDRPQGKLFF. The CDR3 DNA reads as TGTGCCAGCAGCCCCTGGGACAGGCCACAGGGAAAACTGTTTTTT.

In this sample, this clone is medium-sized. The chain joins TRBV28 to TRBJ1-2, with 7 bases aligning to TRBD1. The V and J ends lost 2 bases and 5 bases, in that order; junction bases with no gene match: 5. In germline, CDR1 is MDHEN, CDR2 SYDVKM. The CDR3 length is 14 residues. The CDR3 is CASSLTGAEYGYTF. The DNA of the CDR3 is TGTGCCAGCAGTTTAACAGGGGCGGAGTATGGCTACACCTTC.

The rearrangement links TRBV6-5 to TRBJ2-7, with a weak D call TRBD2 (5 bases). Per the germline V gene, CDR1 is MNHEY and CDR2 is SVGAGI. V lost 9 bases to trimming and J lost 2 bases, with 11 bases between them. This CDR3 contains 12 residues. The CDR3 reads CASGRGTYEQYF. Here the CDR3 DNA reads TGTGCCAGTGGACGGGGAACCTACGAGCAGTACTTC.